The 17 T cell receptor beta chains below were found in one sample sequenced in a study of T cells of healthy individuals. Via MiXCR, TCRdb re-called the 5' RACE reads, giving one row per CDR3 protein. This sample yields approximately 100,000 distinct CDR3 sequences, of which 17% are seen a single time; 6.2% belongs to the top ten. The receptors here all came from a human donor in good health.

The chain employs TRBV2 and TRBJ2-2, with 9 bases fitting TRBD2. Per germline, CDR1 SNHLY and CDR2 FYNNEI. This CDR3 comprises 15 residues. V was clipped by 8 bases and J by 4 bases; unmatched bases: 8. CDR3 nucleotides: TGTGCCAGCCGTATGCGGCGGGAGGGCACCGGGGAGCTGTTTTTT. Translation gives CASRMRREGTGELFF.

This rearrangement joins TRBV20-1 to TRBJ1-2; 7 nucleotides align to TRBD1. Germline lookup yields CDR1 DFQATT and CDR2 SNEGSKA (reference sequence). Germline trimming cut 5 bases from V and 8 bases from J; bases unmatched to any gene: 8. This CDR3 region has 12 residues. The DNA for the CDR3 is TGCAGTGCTCGAACTGACAGGGACGGCTACACCTTC. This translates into CSARTDRDGYTF.

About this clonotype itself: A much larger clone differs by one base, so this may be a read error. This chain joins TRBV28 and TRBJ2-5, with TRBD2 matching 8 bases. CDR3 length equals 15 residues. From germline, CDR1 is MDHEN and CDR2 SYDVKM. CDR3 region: CASSFTGGPEETKYF. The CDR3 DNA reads TGTGCCAGCAGTTTCACGGGAGGGCCGGAAGAGACCAAGTACTTC.

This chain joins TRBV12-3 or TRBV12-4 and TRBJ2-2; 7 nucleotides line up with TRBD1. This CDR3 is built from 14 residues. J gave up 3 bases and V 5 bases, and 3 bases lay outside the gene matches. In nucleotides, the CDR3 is TGTGCCAGCAGTCCCACAGGGGACACCGGGGAGCTGTTTTTT. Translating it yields CASSPTGDTGELFF.

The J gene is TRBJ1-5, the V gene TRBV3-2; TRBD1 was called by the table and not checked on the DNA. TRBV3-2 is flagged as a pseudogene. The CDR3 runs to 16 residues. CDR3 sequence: CASSQERGTVNQPQHF. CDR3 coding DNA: TGTGCCAGCAGCCAAGAACGGGGGACAGTTAATCAGCCCCAGCATTTT.

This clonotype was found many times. Written as DNA, the CDR3 is TGTGCCAGCAGCCAAGTGTTAGCGGGAGGCTACGAGCAGTACTTC. Amino acid sequence: CASSQVLAGGYEQYF. The rearrangement joins TRBV3-1 to TRBJ2-7; 10 nucleotides agree with TRBD2. CDR1 is LGHDT and CDR2 is YNNKEL in the germline V gene (reference sequence). The junction had 3 bases not matched to a gene; V was cut back by 1 base and J by 3 bases. The CDR3 extends over 15 amino acids.

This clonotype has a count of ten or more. The CDR3 DNA sequence: TGTGCCAGCAGAGTAGCGGGGGGCGTGTATGAGCAGTTCTTC. It is translated as CASRVAGGVYEQFF. V is TRBV12-3 or TRBV12-4 and J is TRBJ2-1; 10 bases are a match to TRBD2. This CDR3 contains 14 residues. Germline trimming cut 6 bases from V and 8 bases from J; bases unmatched to any gene: 7.

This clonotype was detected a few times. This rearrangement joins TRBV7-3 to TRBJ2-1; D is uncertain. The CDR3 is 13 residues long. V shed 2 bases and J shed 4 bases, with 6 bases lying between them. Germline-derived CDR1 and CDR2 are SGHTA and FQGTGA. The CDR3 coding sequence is TGTGCCAGCAGCTTATCCCGGTACAATGAGCAGTTCTTC. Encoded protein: CASSLSRYNEQFF.

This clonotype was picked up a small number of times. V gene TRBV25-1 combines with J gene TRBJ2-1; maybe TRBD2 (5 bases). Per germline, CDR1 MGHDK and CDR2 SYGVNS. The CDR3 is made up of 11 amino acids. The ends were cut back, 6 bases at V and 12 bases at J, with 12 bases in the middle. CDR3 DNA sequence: TGTGCCAGCAGACTACGGGGTATGCAGTTCTTC. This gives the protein CASRLRGMQFF.

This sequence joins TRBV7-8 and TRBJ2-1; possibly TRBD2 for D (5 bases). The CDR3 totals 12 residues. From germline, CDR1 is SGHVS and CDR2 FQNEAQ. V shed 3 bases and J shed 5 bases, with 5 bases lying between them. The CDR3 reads CASSLRDNEQFF. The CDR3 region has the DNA TGTGCCAGCAGCTTGAGGGACAATGAGCAGTTCTTC.

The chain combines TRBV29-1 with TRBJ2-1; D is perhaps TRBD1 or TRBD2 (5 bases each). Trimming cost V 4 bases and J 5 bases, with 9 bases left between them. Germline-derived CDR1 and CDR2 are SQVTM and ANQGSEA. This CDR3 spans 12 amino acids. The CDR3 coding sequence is TGCAGCGTTGTTGGGGACGACAATGAGCAGTTCTTC. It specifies CSVVGDDNEQFF.

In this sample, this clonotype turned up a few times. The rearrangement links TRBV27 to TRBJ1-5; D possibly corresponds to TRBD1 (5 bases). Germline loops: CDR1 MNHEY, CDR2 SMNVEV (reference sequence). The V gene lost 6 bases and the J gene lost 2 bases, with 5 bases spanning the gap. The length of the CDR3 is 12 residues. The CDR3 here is CASRGGNQPQHF. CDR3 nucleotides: TGTGCCAGCAGGGGGGGCAATCAGCCCCAGCATTTT.

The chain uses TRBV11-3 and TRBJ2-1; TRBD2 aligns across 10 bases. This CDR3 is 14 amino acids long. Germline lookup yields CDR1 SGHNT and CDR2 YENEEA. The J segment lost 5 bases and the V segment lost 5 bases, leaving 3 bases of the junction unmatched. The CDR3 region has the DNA TGTGCCAGCAGCCCTGGACTAGCGGACAATGAGCAGTTCTTC. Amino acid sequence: CASSPGLADNEQFF.

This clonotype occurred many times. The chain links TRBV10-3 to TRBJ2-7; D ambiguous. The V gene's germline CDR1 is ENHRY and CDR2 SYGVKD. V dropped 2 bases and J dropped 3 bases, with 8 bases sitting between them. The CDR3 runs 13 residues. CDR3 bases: TGTGCCATCAGTGAGGGTCCCCTCTACGAGCAGTACTTC. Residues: CAISEGPLYEQYF.

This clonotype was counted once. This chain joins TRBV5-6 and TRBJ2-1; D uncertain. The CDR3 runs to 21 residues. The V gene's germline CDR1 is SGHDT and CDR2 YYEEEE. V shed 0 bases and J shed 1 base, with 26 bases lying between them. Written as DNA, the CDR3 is TGTGCCAGCAGCTTGGATCTGATGTCCCCGGTAACGCCACCTTCCTACAATGAGCAGTTCTTC. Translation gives CASSLDLMSPVTPPSYNEQFF. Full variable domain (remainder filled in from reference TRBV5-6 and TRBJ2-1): DAGVTQSPTHLIKTRGQQVTLRCSPKSGHDTVSWYQQALGQGPQFIFQYYEEEERQRGNFPDRFSGHQFPNYSSELNVNALLLGDSALYLCASSLDLMSPVTPPSYNEQFFGPGTRLTVL.

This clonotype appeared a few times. CDR3 in DNA: TGTGCCAGCAGTTTACCAGGGGTGACTGAAGCTTTCTTT. It codes for CASSLPGVTEAFF. The chain uses TRBV28 and TRBJ1-1; perhaps TRBD1 as D (6 bases). The CDR3 extends over 13 amino acids. CDR1 is MDHEN, CDR2 SYDVKM, per germline. Trimming left V 2 bases short and J 5 bases short, with 9 bases between.

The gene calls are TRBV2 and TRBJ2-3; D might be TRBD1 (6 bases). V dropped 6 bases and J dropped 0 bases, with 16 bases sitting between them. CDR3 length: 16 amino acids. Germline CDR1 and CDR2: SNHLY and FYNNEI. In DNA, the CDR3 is TGTGCCAGCAGCGCACGTGGGACAATGAGCACAGATACGCAGTATTTT. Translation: CASSARGTMSTDTQYF.